What follows are 30 T cell receptor beta chains derived from one specimen sequenced in a study of regulatory T cells in long-lasting Graves disease. Time point noted: persistent/refractory GD, antithyroid drugs over 5 years with positive TRAb. Construction of the TCR library relied on RNA isolated from PBMCs. Through Arm-PCR of CDR3 regions and iRepertoire HTBI primers, TCR beta libraries were built. TCRdb reprocessed the multiplex PCR reads via MiXCR and lists one record per CDR3 protein. This table has 700,000 or so distinct CDR3 sequences, 25% to 35% appearing once. The sample here was peripheral blood mononuclear cells (PBMCs), taken when the disease was refractory, from a patient treated with antithyroid drugs. The receptors were sampled from a female donor with Graves disease.

On this clonotype: A much bigger clone sits one base away, suggesting this may be a read error. V usage is TRBV6-1 and J usage is TRBJ1-2; D remains unclear. The CDR3 length is 14 residues. The germline V gene has CDR1 MNHNS and CDR2 SASEGT. The CDR3 region is CAGSEKPAPFGYTF. The CDR3 DNA reads TGTGCCGGCAGTGAAAAGCCGGCACCCTTTGGCTACACCTTC.

This clonotype was recorded a few times. This sequence joins TRBV20-1 and TRBJ1-3; 7 bases match TRBD1. This CDR3 is 17 amino acids long. V shed 1 base, J shed 0 bases, and the junction held 9 bases outside the gene matches. Germline V lookup: CDR1 DFQATT, CDR2 SNEGSKA (reference sequence). The CDR3 sequence: CSARGGGQTLSGNTIYF. Here the CDR3 DNA reads TGCAGTGCTAGAGGGGGGGGACAGACACTCTCTGGAAACACCATATATTTT.

Worth noting for this clonotype: Relative to the germline gene, one junction end is altered; a read error may explain this. V gene TRBV30 combines with J gene TRBJ1-4; TRBD1 aligns across 9 bases. The CDR3 is 15 residues long. From germline, CDR1 is GTSNPN and CDR2 SVGIG (reference sequence). CDR3 DNA: TGTGCCTGTGACAGGGGGGCGCTGAGGAATGAAGAACTGTTTTTT. As protein: CACDRGALRNEELFF.

The V call is TRBV7-9, the J call TRBJ1-1; D perhaps matches TRBD1 (5 bases). The CDR3 consists of 16 residues. Looked up from germline, CDR1 is SEHNR and CDR2 is FQNEAQ (reference sequence). Between the trimmed V and J ends, which lost 5 bases and 6 bases, there was a span of 22 bases. CDR3 amino acids: CASSIRQWLAVAEAFF. CDR3 nucleotides: TGTGCCAGCAGCATCCGACAGTGGCTGGCGGTCGCTGAAGCTTTCTTT. Looking up the rest from reference TRBV7-9 and TRBJ1-1 gives the full variable domain: DTGVSQNPRHKITKRGQNVTFRCDPISEHNRLYWYRQTLGQGPEFLTYFQNEAQLEKSRLLSDRFSAERPKGSFSTLEIQRTEQGDSAMYLCASSIRQWLAVAEAFFGQGTRLTVV.

This clonotype was seen only once. This chain links TRBV16 with TRBJ2-7; possibly TRBD1 or TRBD2 for D (5 bases each). Trimming removed 5 bases from V and 4 bases from J, with 15 bases in between. Germline values: CDR1 KGHSY, CDR2 FQNENV. The CDR3 sequence is 14 residues long. CDR3 nucleotide sequence: TGTGCCAGCAGCGAACCGGGACCGAGGTACGAGCAGTACTTC. Amino acid sequence: CASSEPGPRYEQYF.

The chain recombines TRBV28 with TRBJ2-7; 7 nucleotides agree with TRBD2. Germline CDR1 reads MDHEN; CDR2 reads SYDVKM. The CDR3 spans 13 residues. With 5 bases clipped from V and 0 bases from J, the junction kept 1 base outside the gene matches. The CDR3 region is CASSTSVSYEQYF. In DNA form, the CDR3 reads TGTGCCAGCAGTACTAGCGTCTCCTACGAGCAGTACTTC.

This clonotype has more than one count but fewer than ten. The gene calls are TRBV20-1 and TRBJ2-7; D is unclear. Germline V gene data show CDR1 as DFQATT and CDR2 as SNEGSKA (reference sequence). V was clipped by 1 base and J by 2 bases, with 6 bases between them. This CDR3 has 12 amino acids. The CDR3 DNA sequence: TGCAGTGCTAGAGTGGGTCCCTACGAGCAGTACTTC. Its translation: CSARVGPYEQYF.

Here the CDR3 reads CASSRTTNEKLFF. The CDR3 DNA reads TGTGCCAGCAGCAGGACGACTAATGAAAAACTGTTTTTT. The genes are TRBV5-4 and TRBJ1-4; D not certain. V lost 4 bases to trimming and J lost 2 bases, with 6 bases between them. Per the germline V gene, CDR1 is SGHNT and CDR2 is YYREEE (reference sequence). The CDR3 sequence is 13 residues long. The entire variable domain, with the rest obtained from reference TRBV5-4 and TRBJ1-4, is as follows: ETGVTQSPTHLIKTRGQQVTLRCSSQSGHNTVSWYQQALGQGPQFIFQYYREEENGRGNFPPRFSGLQFPNYSSELNVNALELDDSALYLCASSRTTNEKLFFGSGTQLSVL.

This chain connects TRBV20-1 to TRBJ1-5; no clear D. CDR1 DFQATT and CDR2 SNEGSKA come from the germline V gene (reference sequence). The V gene lost 0 bases and the J gene lost 5 bases, with 8 bases spanning the gap. CDR3 length: 13 amino acids. CDR3 DNA sequence: TGCAGTGCTAGAGAAGGTTTTGATCAGCCCCAGCATTTT. This codes for CSAREGFDQPQHF.

The sample holds one count of this clonotype. The chain combines TRBV15 with TRBJ1-2; 11 bases are a match to TRBD1. The CDR3 loop spans 13 amino acids. The V and J ends lost 8 bases and 7 bases, in that order; junction bases with no gene match: 6. Germline V gene data show CDR1 as LNHNV and CDR2 as YYDKDF (reference sequence). CDR3 coding DNA: TGTGCCACCGGCATGGGACAGGGGGGTGGCTACACCTTC. It codes for CATGMGQGGGYTF.

This clonotype was seen many times. The chain links TRBV28 to TRBJ1-5, with 8 bases aligning to TRBD1. Germline lookup yields CDR1 MDHEN and CDR2 SYDVKM. CDR3 size: 16 residues. V dropped 5 bases and J dropped 7; count of bases not matched to a gene: 13. DNA of the CDR3: TGTGCCAGCAGTGGACAGGGATCCTCTCTGGTACAGCCCCAGCATTTT. Translated: CASSGQGSSLVQPQHF.

This clonotype has a count of ten or more. The chain has TRBV6-1 and TRBJ1-2, with D unresolved. The CDR3 has 10 residues. Germline-derived CDR1 and CDR2 are MNHNS and SASEGT. Trimming shortened V by 6 bases and J by 3 bases, and 2 bases separated the two germline ends. CDR3 amino acids: CASSDYGYTF. CDR3 coding DNA: TGTGCCAGCAGCGACTATGGCTACACCTTC.

This clonotype was detected many times. The chain has TRBV27 and TRBJ1-2; D perhaps matches TRBD1 (5 bases). The V gene's germline CDR1 is MNHEY and CDR2 SMNVEV (reference sequence). Trimming left V 3 bases short and J 7 bases short, with 18 bases between. The CDR3 extends over 15 amino acids. For the CDR3, the DNA is TGTGCCAGCAGTTTTAGGGACGTGGGGCGGGGTGGCTACACCTTC. Amino acids: CASSFRDVGRGGYTF.

This clonotype was detected many times. CDR3 nucleotide sequence: TGTGCCTGGAGTGGAGCGGCACAAGAGACCCAGTACTTC. Translated, it gives CAWSGAAQETQYF. The chain links TRBV30 to TRBJ2-5, with D perhaps TRBD2 (5 bases). Looked up from germline, CDR1 is GTSNPN and CDR2 is SVGIG (reference sequence). V lost 1 base and J lost 2, with 8 bases in between. This CDR3 is 13 amino acids long.

The table lists this clonotype with a few counts. This chain uses TRBV9 with TRBJ1-6; possible D gene TRBD1, 5 bases. Germline V gene data show CDR1 as SGDLS and CDR2 as YYNGEE. V lost 0 bases and J 10 bases, leaving 14 bases between the germline ends. This CDR3 has 15 residues. The chain's CDR3 is CASSVATQGASPLHF. As DNA, the CDR3 is TGTGCCAGCAGCGTAGCTACGCAGGGAGCCTCACCCCTCCACTTT.

The chain is built from TRBV7-6 and TRBJ2-7; D might be TRBD2 (7 bases). CDR1 SGHVS and CDR2 FNYEAQ come from the germline V gene. The V end was cut by 6 bases, the J end by 5 bases, with 14 bases between. This CDR3 is built from 13 residues. The CDR3 nucleotides are TGTGCCAGCAGTTTTACAGGGAGGGACGAGCAGTACTTC. This gives the protein CASSFTGRDEQYF.

The chain couples TRBV6-1 to TRBJ1-6; D gene ambiguous. The V end lost 7 bases, the J end lost 7 bases, and 17 bases lay between the germline ends. The CDR3 extends over 15 amino acids. Germline V gene data show CDR1 as MNHNS and CDR2 as SASEGT. The CDR3 reads CASKPDGSLNSPLHF. Written as DNA, the CDR3 is TGTGCCAGCAAACCGGACGGATCTTTAAATTCACCCCTCCACTTT.

The chain's CDR3 is CSAAGEGETQYF. In DNA form, the CDR3 reads TGCAGTGCAGCAGGGGAGGGAGAGACCCAGTACTTC. J is TRBJ2-4 and V is TRBV20-1; tentative D call: TRBD2 (7 bases). TRBJ2-5 matches the DNA end more closely, so the J call is doubtful. Germline CDR1 reads DFQATT; CDR2 reads SNEGSKA (reference sequence). This CDR3 has 12 residues.

This clonotype was detected only a few times. The chain has TRBV3-1 and TRBJ1-1; D is ambiguous. The germline V and J ends were trimmed by 1 base and 11 bases, with 11 bases remaining between them. CDR1 is LGHDT, CDR2 YNNKEL, per germline (reference sequence). The CDR3 spans 12 residues. The CDR3 coding sequence is TGTGCCAGCAGCCAAGCCCGGTTCCCGGCTTTCTTT. This encodes CASSQARFPAFF.

This clonotype was observed many times. V is TRBV6-1 and J is TRBJ2-7, with 7 bases fitting TRBD2. V shed 7 bases and J 3 bases; nucleotides not matched to a gene: 9. From germline, CDR1 is MNHNS and CDR2 SASEGT. The CDR3 contains 14 residues. CDR3 sequence: CASTQTSRYYEQYF. CDR3 sequence (DNA): TGTGCCAGCACCCAGACTAGCCGGTACTACGAGCAGTACTTC.

This clonotype was counted a few times. This chain uses TRBV2 with TRBJ2-2; 7 positions agree with TRBD1. CDR3 length: 15 residues. V lost 3 bases, J lost 1 base, and 2 bases stayed unmatched. The germline V gene has CDR1 SNHLY and CDR2 FYNNEI. As DNA, the CDR3 is TGTGCCAGCAGTGAGCGGACAGGGAACACCGGGGAGCTGTTTTTT. Its protein product is CASSERTGNTGELFF.

This clonotype was detected a few times. The junction does not match germline at one end; this may be a read error. This chain connects TRBV30 to TRBJ2-6; TRBD2 is a possible D gene (6 bases). CDR3 length equals 15 residues. In germline, CDR1 is GTSNPN, CDR2 SVGIG (reference sequence). CDR3 sequence (DNA): TGTGCCTGGAGTCTGGGAGGAGGTGGGCCCAACGTCCTGACTTTC. As protein: CAWSLGGGGPNVLTF.

The chain is built from TRBV27 and TRBJ1-2, with 9 bases identical to TRBD1. J lost 5 bases, V lost 4 bases, and 8 bases had no gene match. Germline values: CDR1 MNHEY, CDR2 SMNVEV (reference sequence). The CDR3 spans 15 residues. CDR3 nucleotide sequence: TGTGCCAGCAGTTCAAGGACAGGGGACGGGTATGGCTACACCTTC. Its protein product is CASSSRTGDGYGYTF.

The chain has TRBV7-2 and TRBJ2-2; perhaps TRBD2 as D (5 bases). Between the trimmed V and J ends, which lost 5 bases and 6 bases, there was a span of 10 bases. This CDR3 contains 13 residues. Germline lookup yields CDR1 SGHTA and CDR2 FQGNSA. The DNA of the CDR3 is TGTGCCAGCAGCCCAGAGGGTTCCGGGGAGCTGTTTTTT. The encoded protein is CASSPEGSGELFF.

The sample holds many counts of this clonotype. V usage is TRBV6-5 and J usage is TRBJ1-1; D not resolved. The germline V gene has CDR1 MNHEY and CDR2 SVGAGI. V gave up 2 bases and J gave up 5 bases, with 3 bases separating them. CDR3 length: 11 amino acids. CDR3 bases: TGTGCCAGCAGTTACGGGACTGAAGCTTTCTTT. Its translation: CASSYGTEAFF.

This clonotype showed up many times. The V and J genes are TRBV12-3 or TRBV12-4 and TRBJ1-3, with no clear D. The CDR3 loop spans 13 amino acids. Trimming stripped 2 bases from V and 4 bases from J, with 6 bases between. CDR3 region: CASSLRRGNTIYF. CDR3 bases: TGTGCCAGCAGTTTAAGGAGGGGAAACACCATATATTTT.

This clonotype was counted between two and nine times. The chain recombines TRBV5-4 with TRBJ1-1, with 7 nucleotides matching TRBD1. The junction had 8 bases not matched to a gene; V was cut back by 6 bases and J by 0 bases. This CDR3 comprises 15 residues. Per germline, CDR1 SGHNT and CDR2 YYREEE (reference sequence). For the CDR3, the DNA is TGTGCCAGCACCCCCGAACAGGGGATGAACACTGAAGCTTTCTTT. This sequence encodes CASTPEQGMNTEAFF. Looking up the rest from reference TRBV5-4 and TRBJ1-1 gives the full variable domain: ETGVTQSPTHLIKTRGQQVTLRCSSQSGHNTVSWYQQALGQGPQFIFQYYREEENGRGNFPPRFSGLQFPNYSSELNVNALELDDSALYLCASTPEQGMNTEAFFGQGTRLTVV.

This clonotype has a handful of counts. The chain uses TRBV2 and TRBJ2-5; D is perhaps TRBD1 (6 bases). CDR3 size: 17 residues. Trimming removed 7 bases at V and 5 bases at J, with 26 bases between. In germline, CDR1 is SNHLY, CDR2 FYNNEI. CDR3 in DNA: TGTGCCAGCACCCTCTTTCTTTCCTCACAGGGCGGTGAGACCCAGTACTTC. Amino acid sequence: CASTLFLSSQGGETQYF.

This clonotype occurred a few times. V is TRBV5-1 and J is TRBJ1-4; D is possibly TRBD1 (6 bases). Deletions cut 3 bases from V and 4 bases from J, with 10 bases between. Germline CDR1 reads SGHRS; CDR2 reads YFSETQ. The CDR3 runs 14 residues. The CDR3 region is CASSSTGDNEKLFF. The CDR3 DNA reads as TGCGCCAGCAGCTCGACAGGAGATAATGAAAAACTGTTTTTT.

This clonotype was seen a few times. The chain couples TRBV25-1 to TRBJ1-1, with D unresolved. There are 17 residues in the CDR3. Deletions cut 4 bases from V and 0 bases from J, with 18 bases between. CDR1 MGHDK and CDR2 SYGVNS come from the germline V gene. CDR3 nucleotide sequence: TGTGCCAGCAGTGCCGGGAACACCGTTCAACTGAACACTGAAGCTTTCTTT. This translates into CASSAGNTVQLNTEAFF.